The rows below give T cell receptor beta chains drawn from one sample of a study of identical twins. TCRdb reanalysed the 5' RACE reads using MiXCR and keeps one entry per CDR3 protein. The sample lists some 600,000 distinct CDR3 sequences; just over 7% were seen once. A further study also used this sample, focusing on yellow fever vaccine responses in identical twins.

The material sequenced was PBMCs. The receptors were gathered from a woman aged 18-29 years in good health. Each CDR3 is given with its conserved first and last residue. A D gene is named only where the DNA matches it firmly. Only some rows state a clone size, as once, few, many or a class for expanded clones.

V	J	size	D	DNA	CDR3
TRBV3-1	TRBJ2-1	few	TRBD1	TGTGCCAGCAGCCAACCACAGGGGCTTTACAATGAGCAGTTCTTC	CASSQPQGLYNEQFF
TRBV20-1	TRBJ2-2	.	.	TGCAGTGCTAGGACCAGGGACCGGGACTCCGAGGGGGAGCTGTTTTTT	CSARTRDRDSEGELFF
TRBV27	TRBJ2-3	many	TRBD2	TGTGCCAGCAGAAGACTAGCGGGGGGGGTTACAGATACGCAGTATTTT	CASRRLAGGVTDTQYF
TRBV28	TRBJ2-1	.	.	TGTGCCAGCAGTTTATCGACAGATGGGCAGTTCTTC	CASSLSTDGQFF
TRBV27	TRBJ1-1	.	TRBD1	TGTGCCAGCAGACCCAACGGGGACAGGGTGAACACTGAAGCTTTCTTT	CASRPNGDRVNTEAFF
TRBV7-8	TRBJ2-1	few	TRBD2	TGTGCCAGCAGCTTTCTAGCGGGGGGTTTCAGCTCCTACAATGAGCAGTTCTTC	CASSFLAGGFSSYNEQFF
TRBV6-1	TRBJ2-5	few	TRBD2	TGTGCCAGCACCGGACTAGCTCAAGAGACCCAGTACTTC	CASTGLAQETQYF
TRBV6-5	TRBJ2-7	few	.	TGTGCCAGCAGTTACTCCAGACTTGCGGGCGAAAAGTACTTC	CASSYSRLAGEKYF
TRBV20-1	TRBJ2-7	many	.	TGCAGTGCTAGTTGGGGTGGAGGCGAGCAGTACTTC	CSASWGGGEQYF
TRBV29-1	TRBJ2-1	many	TRBD2	TGCAGCGCCGGACTAGCTGCAAATGAGCAGTTCTTC	CSAGLAANEQFF
TRBV4-1	TRBJ1-4	many	.	TGCGCCAGCAGCCAAGCAACCTACCGAGCGGCTAATGAAAAACTGTTTTTT	CASSQATYRAANEKLFF
TRBV29-1	TRBJ2-7	many	.	TGCAGCGGGGGGGACAGTGGTTCGGGCGAGCAGTACTTC	CSGGDSGSGEQYF
TRBV9	TRBJ2-3	few	.	TGTGCCAGCAGCATCCAAGCGGGCCCCACAGATACGCAGTATTTT	CASSIQAGPTDTQYF
TRBV6-5	TRBJ2-2	many	.	TGTGCCAGTAACACGGGCTCCGGGGAGCTGTTTTTT	CASNTGSGELFF
TRBV4-1	TRBJ1-1	few	.	TGCGCCAGCAGCCCGGGAGCGACCTACACTGAAGCTTTCTTT	CASSPGATYTEAFF
TRBV10-3	TRBJ2-1	many	TRBD1	TGTGCCATCAGTGTTGCGGGACAGGGGGGCATTGAGCAGTTCTTC	CAISVAGQGGIEQFF
TRBV7-8	TRBJ1-5	.	TRBD1	TGTGCCAGCAGCTCCCGGGACAGGGGGCGAGGTGCTCATCAGCCCCAGCATTTT	CASSSRDRGRGAHQPQHF
TRBV7-6	TRBJ2-1	many	TRBD2	TGTGCCAGCAGCTACGGACTAGCGGGGGGCCCCCCAAATGAGCAGTTCTTC	CASSYGLAGGPPNEQFF
TRBV12-3/TRBV12-4	TRBJ1-1	many	.	TGTGCCAGCAGACTTCTTTGGGGCACTGAAGCTTTCTTT	CASRLLWGTEAFF
TRBV6-5	TRBJ2-2	.	.	TGTGCCAGCAGTTGGGGCGGGTACACCGGGGAGCTGTTTTTT	CASSWGGYTGELFF
TRBV5-1	TRBJ1-6	few	TRBD1	TGCGCCAGCAGCCAGTGGACAGGGCGGAATTCACCCCTCCACTTT	CASSQWTGRNSPLHF
TRBV15	TRBJ1-4	many	.	TGTGCCACCAGCAGAGTTCAGGGAGGGAAACTGTTTTTT	CATSRVQGGKLFF
TRBV20-1	TRBJ2-6	many	.	TGCAGTGCCCCCGGGACTTTGGCAAACTCTGGGGCCAACGTCCTGACTTTC	CSAPGTLANSGANVLTF
TRBV5-1	TRBJ1-2	many	TRBD1	TGCGCCAGCAGCCTAACAGGGGGGACTACCGTCTATGGCTACACCTTC	CASSLTGGTTVYGYTF
TRBV7-9	TRBJ2-5	.	TRBD2	TGTGCCAGCAGCTTATGGGAGGGGAAAGAGACCCAGTACTTC	CASSLWEGKETQYF
TRBV9	TRBJ2-1	many	.	TGTGCCAGCAGCCCACGGGTCCTCTCCTACAATGAGCAGTTCTTC	CASSPRVLSYNEQFF
TRBV12-3/TRBV12-4	TRBJ2-1	many	TRBD1	TGTGCCAGCAGTCGACAGGGGGCCGTCAATGAGCAGTTCTTC	CASSRQGAVNEQFF
TRBV9	TRBJ2-1	many	TRBD2	TGTGCCAGCCTGGGGACTATTTATCAGGTTAGGCAGTTCTTC	CASLGTIYQVRQFF
TRBV21-1	TRBJ2-1	.	.	TGTGCCAGCAGCTCGCGACGGGGGAATGAGCAGTTCTTC	CASSSRRGNEQFF
TRBV11-2	TRBJ2-1	few	TRBD2	TGTGCCAGCAGCTTACAGCGGGAGCTCTACAATGAGCAGTTCTTC	CASSLQRELYNEQFF
TRBV7-9	TRBJ1-2	many	.	TGTGCCAGCAGCTCAGGGACATACTATGGCTACACCTTC	CASSSGTYYGYTF
TRBV7-9	TRBJ2-5	.	.	TGTGCCAGCAGCTTAGCCTGGGGAAGGGCGACCCAGTACTTC	CASSLAWGRATQYF
TRBV5-1	TRBJ2-7	many	.	TGCGCCAGCAGCTTGGGTCGCCCCTCCTACGAGCAGTACTTC	CASSLGRPSYEQYF
TRBV29-1	TRBJ2-5	many	TRBD1	TGCAGCGCCCCGGACAGGGTTTACGAGACCCAGTACTTC	CSAPDRVYETQYF
TRBV12-3/TRBV12-4	TRBJ2-7	many	.	TGTGCCAGCAGTAGGGTTGGCTACGAGCAGTACTTC	CASSRVGYEQYF
TRBV4-1	TRBJ1-4	few	TRBD1	TGCGCCAGCAGCCTTTCCACCGGGACAGGGGATGAAAAACTGTTTTTT	CASSLSTGTGDEKLFF
TRBV28	TRBJ1-6	.	.	TGTGCCAGCAGTGGAGGAAGTCCCCTCCACTTT	CASSGGSPLHF
TRBV11-2	TRBJ2-3	few	TRBD2	TGTGCCAGCAGCCTGACTAGCGGGGGGGGTCCTAGCACAGATACGCAGTATTTT	CASSLTSGGGPSTDTQYF
TRBV12-3/TRBV12-4	TRBJ2-2	many	.	TGTGCCAGCAGTGACCGGCACCCGAACACCGGGGAGCTGTTTTTT	CASSDRHPNTGELFF
TRBV7-8	TRBJ2-2	many	.	TGTGCCAGCAGCCCGTGGACTTATCTGAACACCGGGGAGCTGTTTTTT	CASSPWTYLNTGELFF
TRBV28	TRBJ1-2	few	TRBD1	TGTGCCAGCCAAACAGGGGGGATCTATGGCTACACCTTC	CASQTGGIYGYTF
TRBV20-1	TRBJ2-1	few	TRBD1	TGCAGTGCTAGAGACACCGGGACAGATTACAAGATTGAGCAGTTCTTC	CSARDTGTDYKIEQFF
TRBV27	TRBJ1-6	many	.	TGTGCCAGCAGTCAGAACTTAGGATATAATTCACCCCTCCACTTT	CASSQNLGYNSPLHF
TRBV7-9	TRBJ2-3	few	.	TGTGCCAGTAAACCGGGACTCAGCACAGATACGCAGTATTTT	CASKPGLSTDTQYF
TRBV12-3/TRBV12-4	TRBJ2-2	many	TRBD1	TGTGCCAGCAGTCTACAGGGGAAAGGGGCCGGGGAGCTGTTTTTT	CASSLQGKGAGELFF
TRBV15	TRBJ1-5	few	.	TGTGCCACCAGCAGAGAATTTGCAGGGAATCAGCCCCAGCATTTT	CATSREFAGNQPQHF
TRBV20-1	TRBJ2-3	many	TRBD2	TGCAGTGCTAGAGTGCTAGCGGGGGCAACAGATACGCAGTATTTT	CSARVLAGATDTQYF
TRBV7-8	TRBJ2-1	.	.	TGTGCCAGCAGCTTAGTTTCCCCTGACAATGAGCAGTTCTTC	CASSLVSPDNEQFF